At least ten counts were recorded for the clone carrying this TCR beta chain. Its antigen is currently unknown. This entry comes from a study of breast tumors, draining lymph nodes, adjacent tissues. General study results and limits: Tumor TCR diversity was below lymph nodes but above nontumor tissue. Most tumor T cells seemingly derive from lymph node, then expand in tumor.

Via MiXCR, TCRdb re-called the multiplex PCR reads, giving one row per CDR3 protein. This table has about 230,000 distinct CDR3 sequences, approximately 31% appearing once. CDR3 size: 14 residues. Trimming shortened V by 6 bases and J by 6 bases, and 17 bases separated the two germline ends. Germline loops: CDR1 KGHSH, CDR2 LQKENI. The lymph nodes were axillary draining lymph nodes from breast cancer patients. The sequence derives from a female donor with breast cancer. Some clones in this sample may be carry-over from other donors' samples. The sequenced sample consisted of axillary lymph node tissue. V is TRBV18 and J is TRBJ1-2; perhaps TRBD1 as D (6 bases). The CDR3 loop is CASSPETRGDGYTF. The CDR3 DNA follows: TGTGCCAGCTCTCCGGAGACGAGGGGGGATGGCTACACCTTC.